A selection of T cell receptor beta chains follows, all from one sample in a study of blood T cell repertoires in COVID-19. Here immunoSEQ multiplex PCR was the method, and the copy in TCRdb shows in-frame clones only, minus some. The table includes approximately 130,000 clones, about 83% detected once. The sequenced material came from peripheral blood. All receptors derive from a man between 35 and 55 years old with active or convalescent COVID-19. Both conserved end residues are part of each CDR3.

v_gene	j_gene	CDR3aa
TRBV10-3	TRBJ2-3	CAIARGDSGGSDTQYF
TRBV9	TRBJ2-1	CASRSGTEQFF
TRBV24-1	TRBJ2-3	CATSDSGQSTDTQYF
TRBV7-9	TRBJ1-3	CASSLLPGQGSGNTIYF
TRBV2	TRBJ2-2	CASGGQGYTGELFF
TRBV7-9	TRBJ1-4	CASSLIAQYSGVDEKLFF
TRBV7-9	TRBJ2-3	CASSGTSPGLDTQYF
TRBV10-3	TRBJ2-3	CAIMKGSGMSDTQYF
TRBV6-5	TRBJ1-1	CASRRTGPTEAFF
TRBV30	TRBJ2-2	CACNTHDRVEDGELFF
TRBV3-1/TRBV3-2	TRBJ1-4	CASSQDGTGANNEKLFF
TRBV29-1	TRBJ1-1	CSSYRAGGTEAFF
TRBV5-4	TRBJ2-2	CASSFRAGAHTGELFF
TRBV30	TRBJ1-1	CAWSSTFPGLTNTEAFF
TRBV4-1	TRBJ2-5	CASSPLGGRIQETQYF
TRBV7-2	TRBJ2-5	CASGNGDRDQETQYF
TRBV12-5	TRBJ1-1	CASGQQGLFTEAFF
TRBV18	TRBJ2-3	CASSPLLGGGLTDTQYF
TRBV5-1	TRBJ1-5	CASSSGTGFSQPQHF
TRBV24-1	TRBJ1-2	CATSPGTGNYGYTF
TRBV27	TRBJ1-4	CASSRTGYNEKLFF
TRBV18	TRBJ2-7	CASSPPDKSYEQYF
TRBV9	TRBJ2-4	CASSAGDRLAKNIQYF
TRBV19	TRBJ2-3	CASSFQGLEADTQYF
TRBV20-1	TRBJ2-7	CSARSGHEQYF
TRBV3-1/TRBV3-2	TRBJ2-3	CASSLGLAGGDTQYF
TRBV9	TRBJ1-3	CASSVGTGGSNTIYF
TRBV19	TRBJ1-2	CASSIEPGTGDRGYTF
TRBV7-9	TRBJ1-2	CASSSGQILNYGYTF
TRBV2	TRBJ2-5	CASNQDRGRETQYF
TRBV9	TRBJ2-3	CASSVVAGGSHTQYF
TRBV7-2	TRBJ2-5	CASSLSSGGQETQYF
TRBV7-2	TRBJ2-5	CASSSSGLAAVTQYF
TRBV9	TRBJ2-2	CASSALADTGELFF
TRBV6-5	TRBJ2-3	CASKVSAGATDTQYF
TRBV2	TRBJ1-4	CASGRRPTNEKLFF
TRBV27	TRBJ1-6	CASSLGQTYNSPLHF
TRBV18	TRBJ1-6	CASSPGAGGGSPLHF
TRBV7-2	TRBJ2-3	CASSRLGGIDTQYF
TRBV7-3	TRBJ2-6	CASSLVGALGANVLTF
TRBV18	TRBJ1-5	CASSPMRASQPQHF
TRBV7-3	TRBJ2-7	CASSLEGGEQYF
TRBV6-5	TRBJ2-7	CASTPPGTGGHEQYF
TRBV6-1	TRBJ1-5	CASSEALAGPLGGQPQHF
TRBV7-9	TRBJ2-2	CASSRAKIDGELFF
TRBV19	TRBJ1-1	CASSIRPTGSGTEAFF
TRBV6-1	TRBJ1-1	CASSEDENRGITTFF
TRBV2	TRBJ2-2	CASSDLGGTGELFF
TRBV5-6	TRBJ2-5	CASSFGGQGAGETQYF
TRBV2	TRBJ2-5	CASNRDRTQETQYF
TRBV18	TRBJ2-5	CASQLGPGQETQYF
TRBV5-1	TRBJ2-5	CASSRPGGGETQYF
TRBV28	TRBJ2-7	CASSTGTRSYEQYF